These T cell receptor beta chains were read from a single sample in a study of T cells in Graves' hyperthyroidism and ophthalmopathy. Each CDR3 protein gets one entry after TCRdb re-called the multiplex PCR reads with MiXCR. The repertoire holds hundreds of thousands of distinct CDR3 sequences, with roughly a sixth as singletons. The sequenced material came from blood. Receptor source: a woman between 50 and 59 years old with Graves' hyperthyroidism that later progressed to Graves' ophthalmopathy. CDR3s include the opening cysteine and the closing phenylalanine or tryptophan. The D gene is left open where the match is weak. Clone size is stated in some rows and not others, as once, few, many or a class when expanded.

size,V,J,D,CDR3,DNA
many,TRBV15,TRBJ2-1,TRBD1,CATSFQTGSSNEQFF,TGTGCCACCAGCTTCCAGACAGGGAGCTCGAATGAGCAGTTCTTC
NA,TRBV30,TRBJ1-2,NA,CAWGAGGPGYTF,TGTGCCTGGGGAGCGGGGGGGCCTGGCTACACCTTC
many,TRBV20-1,TRBJ2-5,NA,CSARALAGATTQYF,TGCAGTGCTAGAGCGTTGGCGGGGGCAACGACCCAGTACTTC
few,TRBV6-1,TRBJ2-3,TRBD2,CASSELVGLAGGYDTQYF,TGTGCCAGCAGTGAATTGGTGGGACTAGCGGGGGGTTATGATACGCAGTATTTT
few,TRBV5-1,TRBJ2-3,TRBD2,CASKGLADRDTQYF,TGCGCCAGCAAGGGACTAGCGGACCGAGATACGCAGTATTTT
NA,TRBV12-5,TRBJ1-4,NA,CASAAGGHEKLFF,TGTGCTAGTGCGGCTGGAGGGCATGAAAAACTGTTTTTT
NA,TRBV2,TRBJ2-5,TRBD2,CASSEDLAGGGETQYF,TGTGCCAGCAGTGAAGACCTAGCGGGGGGGGGAGAGACCCAGTACTTC
few,TRBV11-2,TRBJ1-1,TRBD1,CASSPRTGNMNTEAFF,TGTGCCAGCAGCCCGCGGACAGGGAATATGAACACTGAAGCTTTCTTT
many,TRBV3-1,TRBJ1-2,NA,CASSQVSGSHGYTF,TGTGCCAGCAGCCAAGTCTCTGGGAGCCATGGCTACACCTTC
few,TRBV7-9,TRBJ1-1,NA,CASSPRTETEAFF,TGTGCCAGCAGCCCCAGGACAGAGACTGAAGCTTTCTTT
many,TRBV19,TRBJ1-1,NA,CASSRGDVGPEAFF,TGTGCCAGTAGCAGGGGCGACGTGGGGCCTGAAGCTTTCTTT
NA,TRBV12-3/TRBV12-4,TRBJ1-6,NA,CASSPPWDSPLHF,TGTGCCAGCAGTCCTCCCTGGGATTCACCCCTCCACTTT
NA,TRBV12-5,TRBJ1-6,NA,CASGLDSDNSPLHF,TGTGCTAGTGGTTTGGACAGTGATAATTCACCCCTCCACTTT
many,TRBV5-5,TRBJ1-1,NA,CASSHSNRGAVNTEAFF,TGTGCCAGCAGCCACAGCAATCGAGGGGCCGTGAACACTGAAGCTTTCTTT
NA,TRBV18,TRBJ1-5,TRBD1,CASSSDRVLHQPQHF,TGTGCCAGCTCATCAGACAGGGTTCTGCATCAGCCCCAGCATTTT
many,TRBV3-1,TRBJ2-7,NA,CASSQDLRTTYEQYF,TGTGCCAGCAGCCAAGATTTAAGGACAACCTACGAGCAGTACTTC
NA,TRBV14,TRBJ2-5,TRBD1,CASSQAQWKTGGRETQYF,TGTGCCAGCAGCCAAGCCCAATGGAAAACAGGGGGACGGGAGACCCAGTACTTC
NA,TRBV27,TRBJ1-5,TRBD1,CASSHAADRVQPQHF,TGTGCCAGCAGCCACGCCGCTGACAGGGTTCAGCCCCAGCATTTT
few,TRBV5-4,TRBJ1-1,NA,CASSLDMGRSAEAFF,TGTGCCAGCAGCTTGGATATGGGGCGCTCAGCTGAAGCTTTCTTT
NA,TRBV27,TRBJ1-5,TRBD1,CASSLNDRVGGQPQHF,TGTGCCAGCAGTTTAAACGACAGGGTAGGGGGTCAGCCCCAGCATTTT
many,TRBV11-2,TRBJ2-6,NA,CASSLSWGANVLTF,TGTGCCAGCAGCTTAAGCTGGGGGGCCAACGTCCTGACTTTC
many,TRBV7-8,TRBJ2-1,TRBD2,CASSPTSGGADEQFF,TGTGCCAGCAGCCCGACTAGCGGGGGGGCCGATGAGCAGTTCTTC
many,TRBV6-2/TRBV6-3,TRBJ2-3,TRBD2,CASSYSASGGPTDTQYF,TGTGCCAGCAGTTACTCCGCTAGCGGGGGACCCACAGATACGCAGTATTTT
NA,TRBV10-3,TRBJ1-6,NA,CAISESGRKRGNNSPLHF,TGTGCCATCAGTGAGTCAGGGCGGAAACGGGGGAATAATTCACCCCTCCACTTT
NA,TRBV20-1,TRBJ2-7,NA,CSVRGAYEQYF,TGCAGTGTAAGAGGGGCCTACGAGCAGTACTTC
few,TRBV6-1,TRBJ1-2,NA,CASSRGQTTYGYTF,TGTGCCAGCAGCCGAGGACAGACTACTTATGGCTACACCTTC
NA,TRBV30,TRBJ1-4,NA,CAWSVFGGHTEKLFF,TGTGCCTGGAGTGTCTTCGGTGGGCATACGGAAAAACTGTTTTTT
many,TRBV29-1,TRBJ1-1,NA,CSVPRVQDEAFF,TGCAGCGTCCCTCGGGTACAAGACGAAGCTTTCTTT
NA,TRBV6-4,TRBJ2-2,TRBD1,CASTRTGQNTGELFF,TGTGCCAGCACCCGGACAGGGCAGAACACCGGGGAGCTGTTTTTT
NA,TRBV20-1,TRBJ2-1,NA,CSAPPPGIFSYNEQFF,TGCAGTGCGCCCCCGCCAGGGATCTTCTCCTACAATGAGCAGTTCTTC
many,TRBV20-1,TRBJ1-2,NA,CSARSGDGYTF,TGCAGTGCTAGATCAGGGGATGGCTACACCTTC
NA,TRBV6-2/TRBV6-3,TRBJ2-1,NA,CASSYTGPWNEQFF,TGTGCCAGCAGTTACACGGGGCCCTGGAATGAGCAGTTCTTC
NA,TRBV29-1,TRBJ2-5,NA,CSVRRGQETQYF,TGCAGCGTTCGACGGGGCCAAGAGACCCAGTACTTC
few,TRBV20-1,TRBJ2-4,NA,CSTDDIAKNIQYF,TGCAGTACCGATGACATAGCCAAAAACATTCAGTACTTC
NA,TRBV6-1,TRBJ2-5,NA,CASSDPPKETQYF,TGTGCCAGCAGTGACCCACCGAAAGAGACCCAGTACTTC
many,TRBV20-1,TRBJ2-1,TRBD2,CSAQTGLAGYNEQFF,TGCAGTGCTCAAACGGGACTAGCGGGTTACAATGAGCAGTTCTTT
many,TRBV20-1,TRBJ1-1,NA,CSAAGDTVDTEAFF,TGCAGTGCCGCCGGGGACACGGTTGACACTGAAGCTTTCTTT
many,TRBV6-2/TRBV6-3,TRBJ1-2,NA,CASSSGSGYGYTF,TGTGCCAGCAGTTCAGGTTCCGGGTATGGCTACACCTTC
few,TRBV4-1,TRBJ2-7,NA,CASSPGGGQFTYEQYF,TGCGCCAGCAGCCCCGGAGGGGGGCAGTTTACCTACGAGCAGTACTTC
many,TRBV7-8,TRBJ1-1,NA,CASSLSGPDTEAFF,TGTGCCAGCAGCTTAAGCGGGCCTGACACTGAAGCTTTCTTT
NA,TRBV29-1,TRBJ2-1,NA,CSVDLQGFADEQFF,TGCAGCGTTGATCTACAGGGATTCGCGGACGAGCAGTTCTTC
NA,TRBV11-2,TRBJ2-2,NA,CASSSGRPSNTGELFF,TGTGCCAGCAGCTCGGGACGGCCGTCGAACACCGGGGAGCTGTTTTTT
NA,TRBV4-1,TRBJ1-6,NA,CASSPLRQGLNSPLHF,TGCGCCAGCAGCCCTCTTAGGCAGGGCCTTAATTCACCCCTCCACTTT
few,TRBV3-1,TRBJ2-3,TRBD1,CASSPEGAWADTQYF,TGTGCCAGCAGCCCAGAGGGGGCTTGGGCAGATACGCAGTATTTT
NA,TRBV7-2,TRBJ1-2,NA,CASGTINYGYTF,TGTGCCAGCGGTACAATTAACTATGGCTACACCTTC
NA,TRBV11-2,TRBJ1-2,TRBD1,CAGGGPQGDGYTF,TGTGCCGGCGGGGGCCCCCAGGGGGACGGCTACACCTTC
few,TRBV6-1,TRBJ2-4,NA,CASSARTANQNIQYF,TGTGCCAGCAGTGCCCGAACAGCGAACCAAAACATTCAGTACTTC
NA,TRBV13,TRBJ1-6,NA,CASSPASDRNNSPLHF,TGTGCCAGCAGCCCCGCCTCGGACAGAAATAATTCACCCCTCCACTTT
NA,TRBV27,TRBJ1-1,NA,CASGRSGDSTEAFF,TGTGCCAGCGGACGGAGTGGGGACTCCACTGAAGCTTTCTTT
NA,TRBV3-1,TRBJ2-1,NA,CASSQVKRVAYNEQFF,TGTGCCAGCAGCCAAGTTAAAAGGGTAGCCTACAATGAGCAGTTCTTC
NA,TRBV12-3/TRBV12-4,TRBJ1-2,NA,CASRADVRRDGYTF,TGTGCCAGCAGAGCGGACGTACGGAGGGATGGCTACACCTTC
few,TRBV12-3/TRBV12-4,TRBJ1-6,TRBD1,CASGQGYSPLHF,TGTGCCAGCGGACAGGGTTACTCACCCCTCCACTTT
NA,TRBV6-1,TRBJ1-3,NA,CASSEAHSKGNTIYF,TGTGCCAGCAGTGAAGCACACAGTAAGGGAAACACCATATATTTT
many,TRBV5-1,TRBJ2-2,NA,CASSLVANTGELFF,TGTGCTAGCAGCTTAGTTGCGAACACCGGGGAGCTGTTTTTT
many,TRBV11-2,TRBJ2-2,TRBD1,CASSLWDRGPGELFF,TGTGCCAGCAGCCTATGGGACAGGGGGCCCGGGGAGCTGTTTTTT
NA,TRBV11-3,TRBJ1-6,NA,CASSFHYNSPLHF,TGTGCCAGCAGCTTCCACTATAATTCACCCCTCCACTTT
few,TRBV6-1,TRBJ2-1,TRBD2,CASSEPSRGAVVTSYNEQFF,TGTGCCAGCAGTGAACCCTCGCGGGGGGCGGTTGTTACCTCCTACAATGAGCAGTTCTTC
NA,TRBV9,TRBJ2-7,NA,CASSGGLGPGEQYF,TGTGCCAGCAGCGGTGGACTGGGACCTGGCGAGCAGTACTTC
many,TRBV5-1,TRBJ1-1,TRBD1,CASRITGTGGTEAFF,TGCGCCAGCAGAATAACCGGGACAGGGGGCACTGAAGCTTTCTTT
few,TRBV10-2,TRBJ1-2,TRBD1,CASSESRTGRKAVNYGYTF,TGCGCCAGCAGTGAATCCCGGACAGGGAGGAAAGCTGTTAACTATGGCTACACCTTC